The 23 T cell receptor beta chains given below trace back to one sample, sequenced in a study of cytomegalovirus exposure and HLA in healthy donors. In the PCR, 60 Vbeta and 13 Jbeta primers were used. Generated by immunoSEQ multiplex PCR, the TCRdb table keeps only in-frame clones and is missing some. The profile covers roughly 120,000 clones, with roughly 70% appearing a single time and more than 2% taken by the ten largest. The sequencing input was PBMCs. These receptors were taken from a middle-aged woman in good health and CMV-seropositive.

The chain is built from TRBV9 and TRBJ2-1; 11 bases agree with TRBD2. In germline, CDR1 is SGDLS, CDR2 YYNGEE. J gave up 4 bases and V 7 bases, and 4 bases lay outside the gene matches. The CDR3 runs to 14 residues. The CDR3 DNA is TGTGCCAGCCAGGGGACTAGCGGTTACAATGAGCAGTTCTTC. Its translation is CASQGTSGYNEQFF.

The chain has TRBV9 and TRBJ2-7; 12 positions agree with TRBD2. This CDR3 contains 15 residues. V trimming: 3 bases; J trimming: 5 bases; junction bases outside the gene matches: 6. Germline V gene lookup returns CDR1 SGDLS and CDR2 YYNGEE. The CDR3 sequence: CASSETSGSFHEQYF. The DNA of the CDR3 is TGTGCCAGCAGCGAGACTAGCGGGAGTTTTCACGAGCAGTACTTC. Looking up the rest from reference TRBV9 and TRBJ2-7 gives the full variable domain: DSGVTQTPKHLITATGQRVTLRCSPRSGDLSVYWYQQSLDQGLQFLIQYYNGEERAKGNILERFSAQQFPDLHSELNLSSLELGDSALYFCASSETSGSFHEQYFGPGTRLTVT.

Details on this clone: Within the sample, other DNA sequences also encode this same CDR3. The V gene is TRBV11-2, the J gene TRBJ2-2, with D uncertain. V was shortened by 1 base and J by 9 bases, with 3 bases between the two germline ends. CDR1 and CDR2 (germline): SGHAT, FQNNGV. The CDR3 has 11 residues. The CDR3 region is CASSLVRELFF. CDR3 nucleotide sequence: TGTGCCAGCAGCTTAGTAAGGGAGCTGTTTTTT.

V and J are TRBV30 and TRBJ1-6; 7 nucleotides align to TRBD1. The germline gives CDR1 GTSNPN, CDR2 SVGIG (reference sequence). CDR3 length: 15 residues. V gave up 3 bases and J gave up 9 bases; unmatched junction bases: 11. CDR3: CAWRAVRQGGSPLHF. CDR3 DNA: TGTGCCTGGAGAGCGGTGAGACAGGGAGGTTCACCCCTCCACTTT.

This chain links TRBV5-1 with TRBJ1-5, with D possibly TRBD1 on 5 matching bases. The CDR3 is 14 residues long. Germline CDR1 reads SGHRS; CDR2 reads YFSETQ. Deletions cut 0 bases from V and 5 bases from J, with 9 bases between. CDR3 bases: TGCGCCAGCAGCTTGGCCGGGGGGGATCAGCCCCAGCATTTT. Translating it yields CASSLAGGDQPQHF.

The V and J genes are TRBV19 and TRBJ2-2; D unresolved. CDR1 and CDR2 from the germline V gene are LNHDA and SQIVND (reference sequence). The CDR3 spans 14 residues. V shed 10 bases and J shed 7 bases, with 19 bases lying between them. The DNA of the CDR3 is TGTGCCACTAACTCCCCGCTCTCATTCGGGGAGCTGTTTTTT. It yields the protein CATNSPLSFGELFF.

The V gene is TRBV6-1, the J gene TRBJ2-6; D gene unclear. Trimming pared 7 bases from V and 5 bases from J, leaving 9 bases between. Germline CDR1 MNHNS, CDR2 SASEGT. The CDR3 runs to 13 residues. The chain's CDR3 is CASIPLRANVLTF. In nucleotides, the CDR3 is TGTGCCAGCATCCCTCTTAGGGCCAACGTCCTGACTTTC.

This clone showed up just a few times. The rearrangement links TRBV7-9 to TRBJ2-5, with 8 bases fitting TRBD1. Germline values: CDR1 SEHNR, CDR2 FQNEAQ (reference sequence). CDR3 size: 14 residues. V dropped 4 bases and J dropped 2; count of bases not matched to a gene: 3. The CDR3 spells CASSSGGLQETQYF. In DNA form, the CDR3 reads TGTGCCAGCAGCTCAGGGGGCCTTCAAGAGACCCAGTACTTC.

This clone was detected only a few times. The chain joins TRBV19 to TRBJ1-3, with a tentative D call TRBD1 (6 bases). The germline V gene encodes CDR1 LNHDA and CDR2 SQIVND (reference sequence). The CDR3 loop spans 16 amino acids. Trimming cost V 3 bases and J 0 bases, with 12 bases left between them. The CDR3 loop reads CASSILGQSSGNTIYF. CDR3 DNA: TGTGCCAGTAGTATCCTTGGACAGTCCTCTGGAAACACCATATATTTT.

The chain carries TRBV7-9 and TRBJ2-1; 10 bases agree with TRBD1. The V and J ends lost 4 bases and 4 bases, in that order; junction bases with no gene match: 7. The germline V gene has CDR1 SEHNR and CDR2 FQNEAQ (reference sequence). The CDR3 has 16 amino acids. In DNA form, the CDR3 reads TGTGCCAGCAGCTCCGTGGGGGACAGGGGATACAATGAGCAGTTCTTC. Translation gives CASSSVGDRGYNEQFF.

The CDR3 bases are TGTGCCAGCAGGCTGACAGGGACCACCTACAATGAGCAGTTCTTC. As protein: CASRLTGTTYNEQFF. The V gene is TRBV2, the J gene TRBJ2-1, with 7 bases matching TRBD1. This CDR3 contains 15 residues. The germline CDR1 and CDR2 sequences are SNHLY and FYNNEI. With 6 bases clipped from V and 2 bases from J, the junction kept 7 bases outside the gene matches. Combining the CDR3 with reference TRBV2 and TRBJ2-1 gives the whole variable domain EPEVTQTPSHQVTQMGQEVILRCVPISNHLYFYWYRQILGQKVEFLVSFYNNEISEKSEIFDDQFSVERPDGSNFTLKIRSTKLEDSAMYFCASRLTGTTYNEQFFGPGTRLTVL.

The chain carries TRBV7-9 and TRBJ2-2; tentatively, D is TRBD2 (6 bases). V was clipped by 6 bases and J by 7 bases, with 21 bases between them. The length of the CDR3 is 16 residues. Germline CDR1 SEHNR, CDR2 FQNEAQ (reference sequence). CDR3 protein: CASSLPFSGVGGELFF. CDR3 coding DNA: TGTGCCAGCAGTTTGCCCTTTTCGGGAGTTGGCGGGGAGCTGTTTTTT.

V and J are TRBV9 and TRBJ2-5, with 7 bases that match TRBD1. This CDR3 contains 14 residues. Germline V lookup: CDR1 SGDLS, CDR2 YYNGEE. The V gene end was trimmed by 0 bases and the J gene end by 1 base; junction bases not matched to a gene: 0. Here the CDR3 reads CASSVGQGQETQYF. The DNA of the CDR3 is TGTGCCAGCAGCGTAGGACAGGGCCAAGAGACCCAGTACTTC.

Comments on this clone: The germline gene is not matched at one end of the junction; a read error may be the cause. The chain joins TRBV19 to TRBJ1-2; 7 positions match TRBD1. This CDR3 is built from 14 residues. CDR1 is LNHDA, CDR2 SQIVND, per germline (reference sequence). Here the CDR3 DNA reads TGTGTCAGTAGTATCGATCAGGGGGGCTATGGCTACACCTTC. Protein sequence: CVSSIDQGGYGYTF.

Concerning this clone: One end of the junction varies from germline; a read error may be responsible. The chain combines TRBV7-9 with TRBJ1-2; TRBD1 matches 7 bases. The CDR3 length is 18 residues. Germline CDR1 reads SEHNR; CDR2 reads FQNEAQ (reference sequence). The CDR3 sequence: CSSSLEKGKEGAGYGYTF. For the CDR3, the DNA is TGTTCCAGCAGCTTAGAGAAGGGCAAGGAGGGGGCCGGCTATGGCTACACCTTC. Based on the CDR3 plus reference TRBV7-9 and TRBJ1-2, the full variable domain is DTGVSQNPRHKITKRGQNVTFRCDPISEHNRLYWYRQTLGQGPEFLTYFQNEAQLEKSRLLSDRFSAERPKGSFSTLEIQRTEQGDSAMYLCSSSLEKGKEGAGYGYTFGSGTRLTVV.

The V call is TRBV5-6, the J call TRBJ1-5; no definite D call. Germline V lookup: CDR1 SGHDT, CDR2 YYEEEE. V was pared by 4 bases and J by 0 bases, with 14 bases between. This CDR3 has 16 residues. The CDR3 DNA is TGTGCCAGCAGCCGATGGAGGTCTAATAGCAATCAGCCCCAGCATTTT. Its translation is CASSRWRSNSNQPQHF.

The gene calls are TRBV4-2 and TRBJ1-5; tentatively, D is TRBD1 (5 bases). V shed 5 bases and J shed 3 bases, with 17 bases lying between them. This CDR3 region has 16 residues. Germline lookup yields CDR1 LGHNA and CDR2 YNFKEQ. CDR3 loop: CASSWGGTGPNQPQHF. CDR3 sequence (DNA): TGTGCCAGCAGCTGGGGGGGGACTGGACCCAATCAGCCCCAGCATTTT.

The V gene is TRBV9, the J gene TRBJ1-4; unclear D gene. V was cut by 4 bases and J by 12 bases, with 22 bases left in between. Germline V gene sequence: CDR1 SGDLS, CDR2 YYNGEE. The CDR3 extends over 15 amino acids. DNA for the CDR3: TGTGCCAGCAGCTCAGCACGGGGTGAGAGAGGTGAACTGTTTTTT. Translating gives CASSSARGERGELFF.

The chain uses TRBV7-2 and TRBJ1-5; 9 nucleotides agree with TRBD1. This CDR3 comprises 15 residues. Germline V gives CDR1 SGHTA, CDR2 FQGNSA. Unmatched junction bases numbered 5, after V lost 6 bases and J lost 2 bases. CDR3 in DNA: TGTGCCAGCAGGGGGACAGGGTATGGCAATCAGCCCCAGCATTTT. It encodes CASRGTGYGNQPQHF.

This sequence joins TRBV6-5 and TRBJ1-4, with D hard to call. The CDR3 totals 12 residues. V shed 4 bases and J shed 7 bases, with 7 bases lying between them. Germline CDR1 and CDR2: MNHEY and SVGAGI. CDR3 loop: CASSSGGEKLFF. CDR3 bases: TGTGCCAGCAGTTCCGGAGGTGAAAAACTGTTTTTT.

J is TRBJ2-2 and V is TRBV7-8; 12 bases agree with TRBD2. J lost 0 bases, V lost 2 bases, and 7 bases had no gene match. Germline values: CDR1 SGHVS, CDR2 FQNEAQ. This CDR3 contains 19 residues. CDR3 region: CASSLRASGGDTNTGELFF. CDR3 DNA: TGTGCCAGCAGCTTAAGGGCTAGCGGGGGGGACACGAACACCGGGGAGCTGTTTTTT.

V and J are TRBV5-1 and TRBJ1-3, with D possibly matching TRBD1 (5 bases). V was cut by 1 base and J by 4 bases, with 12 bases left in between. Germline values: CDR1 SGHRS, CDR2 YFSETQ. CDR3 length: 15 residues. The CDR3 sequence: CASSLNGARGNTIYF. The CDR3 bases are TGCGCCAGCAGCTTGAATGGGGCGCGAGGAAACACCATATATTTT. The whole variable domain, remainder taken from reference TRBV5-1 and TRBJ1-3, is KAGVTQTPRYLIKTRGQQVTLSCSPISGHRSVSWYQQTPGQGLQFLFEYFSETQRNKGNFPGRFSGRQFSNSRSEMNVSTLELGDSALYLCASSLNGARGNTIYFGEGSWLTVV.

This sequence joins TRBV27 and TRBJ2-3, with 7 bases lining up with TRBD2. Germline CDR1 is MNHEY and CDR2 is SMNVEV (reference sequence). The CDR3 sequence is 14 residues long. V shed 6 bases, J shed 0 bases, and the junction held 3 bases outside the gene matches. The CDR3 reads CASRVGGSTDTQYF. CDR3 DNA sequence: TGTGCCAGCAGGGTCGGGGGGAGCACAGATACGCAGTATTTT.